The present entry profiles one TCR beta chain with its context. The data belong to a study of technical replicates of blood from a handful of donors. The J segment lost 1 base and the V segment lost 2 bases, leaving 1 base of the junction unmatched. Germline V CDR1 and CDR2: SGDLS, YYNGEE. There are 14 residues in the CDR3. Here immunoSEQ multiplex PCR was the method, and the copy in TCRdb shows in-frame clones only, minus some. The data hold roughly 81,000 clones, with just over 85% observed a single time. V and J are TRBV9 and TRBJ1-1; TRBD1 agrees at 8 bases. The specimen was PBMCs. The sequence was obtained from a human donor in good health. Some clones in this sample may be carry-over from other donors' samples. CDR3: CASSVDRGNTEAFF. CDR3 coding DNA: TGTGCCAGCAGCGTCGACAGGGGGAACACTGAAGCTTTCTTT.